This record covers a single TCR beta chain. What it binds is unknown. These data come from a study of T cell responses to AZD1222 COVID-19 vaccine. The table came from immunoSEQ multiplex PCR; TCRdb's copy has only in-frame clones and leaves some out. The top ten hold roughly 7.7% of the sample, which has roughly 97,000 clones, around 89% seen once. This CDR3 spans 13 amino acids. Per germline, CDR1 LNHNV and CDR2 YYDKDF (reference sequence). The V gene lost 3 bases and the J gene lost 3 bases, with 6 bases spanning the gap. Overall study results and limits: At study baseline, merely six AZD1222 recipients were seropositive. Elevations in Spike-specific TCR breadth and depth followed administration of two AZD1222 doses.

Here the sequenced sample was peripheral blood, taken on day 0 of AZD1222 vaccination. The sequence came from an adult in good health. The chain carries TRBV15 and TRBJ1-5; D gene ambiguous. CDR3 DNA sequence: TGTGCCACCAGCAGGAGTTACAATCAGCCCCAGCATTTT. Amino acid sequence: CATSRSYNQPQHF. Based on the CDR3 plus reference TRBV15 and TRBJ1-5, the full variable domain is DAMVIQNPRYQVTQFGKPVTLSCSQTLNHNVMYWYQQKSSQAPKLLFHYYDKDFNNEADTPDNFQSRRPNTSFCFLDIRSPGLGDTAMYLCATSRSYNQPQHFGDGTRLSIL.